Listed below are T cell receptor beta chains from one sample, sequenced in a study of CD8 T cells in ankylosing spondylitis. TCRdb re-analysed the 5' RACE reads in MiXCR, keeping a single row per CDR3 protein. The table records 200,000 to 250,000 distinct CDR3 sequences, around 18% of them present only once. The specimen was blood, either unsorted or a sorted T cell fraction (not recorded which). These receptor sequences come from a male donor with ankylosing spondylitis. Each CDR3 is given with its conserved first and last residue. The D gene is left open where the match is weak. Only some rows state a clone size, as once, few, many or a class for expanded clones.

>TRBV12-3/TRBV12-4|many|TRBJ2-7|NA
CASSHLQGGYEQYF
TGTGCCAGCAGCCACCTACAGGGAGGGTACGAGCAGTACTTC
>TRBV2|NA|TRBJ2-7|TRBD1
CASSEGQGAGEQYF
TGTGCCAGCAGTGAAGGACAGGGGGCGGGTGAGCAGTACTTC
>TRBV28|few|TRBJ2-2|NA
CASSPVYTGELFF
TGTGCCAGCAGCCCCGTATACACCGGGGAGCTGTTTTTT
>TRBV11-3|NA|TRBJ2-2|NA
CASSLPLTGELFF
TGTGCCAGCAGCTTACCCCTCACCGGGGAGCTGTTTTTT
>TRBV5-1|few|TRBJ2-2|TRBD1
CASSLSQGALTGELFF
TGCGCCAGCAGCTTGTCCCAGGGGGCTTTGACCGGGGAGCTGTTTTTT
>TRBV7-9|few|TRBJ1-1|NA
CASIAGHSNTEAFF
TGTGCCAGCATAGCGGGACATTCGAACACTGAAGCTTTCTTT
>TRBV7-9|NA|TRBJ1-1|NA
CASTPPVVGTEAFF
TGTGCCAGCACCCCCCCGGTAGTGGGCACTGAAGCTTTCTTT
>TRBV7-9|many|TRBJ2-1|NA
CASSEGFEQFF
TGTGCCAGCAGCGAGGGGTTTGAGCAGTTCTTC
>TRBV10-3|few|TRBJ2-7|TRBD2
CAISESGTSLPYEQYF
TGTGCCATCAGTGAGTCAGGGACTAGCCTCCCCTACGAGCAGTACTTC
>TRBV3-1|NA|TRBJ2-3|NA
CASSTPGTSTDTQYF
TGTGCCAGCAGCACCCCCGGGACTAGCACAGATACGCAGTATTTT
>TRBV4-1|few|TRBJ2-3|NA
CASSSGGDSTDTQYF
TGCGCCAGCAGCAGCGGCGGGGATAGCACAGATACGCAGTATTTT
>TRBV27|NA|TRBJ2-5|TRBD1
CASSAHRDRQETQYF
TGTGCCAGCAGTGCCCACCGGGACAGACAAGAGACCCAGTACTTC
>TRBV29-1|few|TRBJ2-1|NA
CRGSSYNEQFF
TGCCGAGGGAGCTCCTACAATGAGCAGTTCTTC
>TRBV19|NA|TRBJ1-2|NA
CASTISEFYGYTF
TGTGCCAGTACCATATCCGAGTTCTATGGCTACACCTTC
>TRBV5-1|NA|TRBJ1-1|NA
CASSPMGGSNTEAFF
TGCGCCAGCAGCCCTATGGGGGGGTCGAACACTGAAGCTTTCTTT
>TRBV7-2|NA|TRBJ2-1|TRBD2
CASGDRTSGYNEQFF
TGTGCCAGCGGAGACCGGACTAGCGGATACAATGAGCAGTTCTTC
>TRBV29-1|NA|TRBJ1-2|TRBD1
CSVEEKGQSVGYTF
TGCAGCGTTGAAGAGAAGGGACAGAGTGTGGGCTACACCTTC
>TRBV7-9|NA|TRBJ1-5|NA
CASSYGQMSNQPQHF
TGTGCCAGCAGCTATGGACAGATGAGCAATCAGCCCCAGCATTTT
>TRBV7-3|NA|TRBJ2-5|NA
CASSSRRRRKEETQYF
TGTGCCAGCAGCTCCCGTCGCCGGCGGAAAGAAGAGACCCAGTACTTC
>TRBV10-3|NA|TRBJ1-5|NA
CAISEGPSQPQHF
TGTGCCATCAGTGAGGGGCCGAGTCAGCCCCAGCATTTT
>TRBV12-3/TRBV12-4|many|TRBJ1-5|TRBD1
CASSPRTGGSNQPQHF
TGTGCCAGCAGTCCGAGAACAGGGGGCAGCAATCAGCCCCAGCATTTT
>TRBV29-1|few|TRBJ1-2|NA
CSVDQGQGGYTF
TGCAGCGTTGATCAAGGGCAGGGGGGCTACACCTTC
>TRBV27|many|TRBJ2-7|TRBD2
CASSLTSGGYEQYF
TGTGCCAGCAGTTTAACTAGCGGGGGATACGAGCAGTACTTC
>TRBV10-3|many|TRBJ2-1|TRBD2
CAISESGASGDNNEQFF
TGTGCCATCAGTGAGTCAGGGGCTAGCGGGGACAACAATGAGCAGTTCTTC
>TRBV5-6|NA|TRBJ2-3|TRBD2
CASGPGGASDTQYF
TGTGCCAGCGGCCCGGGGGGGGCTTCAGATACGCAGTATTTT
>TRBV6-1|NA|TRBJ2-1|TRBD2
CASSITSGRGNEQFF
TGTGCCAGCAGTATTACTAGCGGGAGAGGTAATGAGCAGTTCTTC
>TRBV7-6|medium-sized|TRBJ1-4|TRBD1
CASSTGTGLEKLFF
TGTGCCAGCAGCACCGGGACAGGGCTTGAAAAACTGTTTTTT
>TRBV29-1|NA|TRBJ2-7|TRBD1
CSVEQGAYEQYF
TGCAGCGTTGAACAGGGGGCCTACGAGCAGTACTTC
>TRBV29-1|few|TRBJ2-7|NA
CSVVLDGIRGEQYF
TGCAGCGTTGTATTAGACGGAATAAGGGGGGAGCAGTACTTC
>TRBV15|few|TRBJ1-2|NA
CATSRDQGFNYGYTF
TGTGCCACCAGCAGAGATCAGGGATTCAACTATGGCTACACCTTC
>TRBV7-6|NA|TRBJ1-2|NA
CASSQRLGNYGYTF
TGTGCCAGCAGTCAAAGACTTGGGAACTATGGCTACACCTTC